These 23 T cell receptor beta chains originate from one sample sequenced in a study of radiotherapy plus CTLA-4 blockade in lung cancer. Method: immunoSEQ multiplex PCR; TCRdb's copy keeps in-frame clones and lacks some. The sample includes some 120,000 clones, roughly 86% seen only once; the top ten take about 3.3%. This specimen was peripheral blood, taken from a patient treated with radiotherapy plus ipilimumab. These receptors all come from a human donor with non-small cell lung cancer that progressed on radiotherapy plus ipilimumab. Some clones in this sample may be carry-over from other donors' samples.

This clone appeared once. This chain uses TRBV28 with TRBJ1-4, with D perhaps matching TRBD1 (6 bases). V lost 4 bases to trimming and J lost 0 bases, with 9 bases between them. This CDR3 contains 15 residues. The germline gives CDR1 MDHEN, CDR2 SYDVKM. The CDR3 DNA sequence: TGTGCCAGCAGTTACACAGGGACAACTAATGAAAAACTGTTTTTT. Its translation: CASSYTGTTNEKLFF. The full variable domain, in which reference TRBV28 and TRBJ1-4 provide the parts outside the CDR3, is DVKVTQSSRYLVKRTGEKVFLECVQDMDHENMFWYRQDPGLGLRLIYFSYDVKMKEKGDIPEGYSVSREKKERFSLILESASTNQTSMYLCASSYTGTTNEKLFFGSGTQLSVL.

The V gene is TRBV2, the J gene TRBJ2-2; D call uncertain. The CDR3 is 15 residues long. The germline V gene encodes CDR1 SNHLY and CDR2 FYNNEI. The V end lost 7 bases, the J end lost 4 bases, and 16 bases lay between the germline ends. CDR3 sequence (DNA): TGTGCCAGCACGGAGTGGGGTCTCAGCACCGGGGAGCTGTTTTTT. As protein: CASTEWGLSTGELFF.

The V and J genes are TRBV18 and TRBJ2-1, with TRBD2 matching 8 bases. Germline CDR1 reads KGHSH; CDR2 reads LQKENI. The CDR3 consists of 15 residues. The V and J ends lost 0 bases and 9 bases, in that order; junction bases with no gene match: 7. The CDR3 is CASSPPVGGAVEQFF. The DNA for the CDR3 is TGTGCCAGCTCACCACCGGTCGGGGGGGCAGTTGAGCAGTTCTTC.

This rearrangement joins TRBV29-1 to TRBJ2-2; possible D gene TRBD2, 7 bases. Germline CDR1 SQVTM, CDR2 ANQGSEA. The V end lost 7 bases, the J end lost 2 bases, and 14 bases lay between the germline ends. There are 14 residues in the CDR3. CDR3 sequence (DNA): TGCAGCGGGAGGGGGGGCAGTAACACCGGGGAGCTGTTTTTT. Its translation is CSGRGGSNTGELFF.

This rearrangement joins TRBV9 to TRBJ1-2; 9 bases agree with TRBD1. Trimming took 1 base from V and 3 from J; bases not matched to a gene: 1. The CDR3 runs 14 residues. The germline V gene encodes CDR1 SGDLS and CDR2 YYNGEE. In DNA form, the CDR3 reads TGTGCCAGCAGCGTAACAGGGGGCTACTATGGCTACACCTTC. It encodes CASSVTGGYYGYTF. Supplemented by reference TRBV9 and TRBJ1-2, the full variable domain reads DSGVTQTPKHLITATGQRVTLRCSPRSGDLSVYWYQQSLDQGLQFLIQYYNGEERAKGNILERFSAQQFPDLHSELNLSSLELGDSALYFCASSVTGGYYGYTFGSGTRLTVV.

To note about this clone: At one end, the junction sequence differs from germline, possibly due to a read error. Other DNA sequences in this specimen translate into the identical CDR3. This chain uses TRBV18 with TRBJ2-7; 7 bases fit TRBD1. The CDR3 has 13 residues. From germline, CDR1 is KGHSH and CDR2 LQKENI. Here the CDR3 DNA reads TGTGCCAGCTCACCACCGGACAGGTCGGGGCAGTATTTC. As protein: CASSPPDRSGQYF.

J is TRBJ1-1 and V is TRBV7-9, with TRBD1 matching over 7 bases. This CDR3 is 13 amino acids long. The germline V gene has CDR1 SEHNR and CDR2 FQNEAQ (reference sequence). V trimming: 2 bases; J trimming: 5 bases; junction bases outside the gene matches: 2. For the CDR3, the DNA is TGTGCCAGCAGCTTAAAGGGGGCGACTGAAGCTTTCTTT. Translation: CASSLKGATEAFF.

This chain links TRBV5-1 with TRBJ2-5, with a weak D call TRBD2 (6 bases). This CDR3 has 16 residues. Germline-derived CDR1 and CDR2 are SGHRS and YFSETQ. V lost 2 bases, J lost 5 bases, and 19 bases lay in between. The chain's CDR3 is CASSFFPGPGRETQYF. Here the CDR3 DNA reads TGCGCCAGCAGCTTTTTTCCCGGGCCGGGGAGGGAGACCCAGTACTTC.

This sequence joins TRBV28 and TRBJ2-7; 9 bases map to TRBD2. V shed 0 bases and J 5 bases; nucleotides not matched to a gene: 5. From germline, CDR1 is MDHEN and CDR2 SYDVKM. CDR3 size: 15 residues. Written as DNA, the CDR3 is TGTGCCAGCAGTTTATGGCGGGGGGGCAGTGACGAGCAGTACTTC. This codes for CASSLWRGGSDEQYF.

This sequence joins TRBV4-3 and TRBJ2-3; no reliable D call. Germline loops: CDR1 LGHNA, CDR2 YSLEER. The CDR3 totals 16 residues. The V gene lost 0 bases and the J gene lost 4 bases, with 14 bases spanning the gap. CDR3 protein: CASSQEQSPGADTQYF. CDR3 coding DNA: TGCGCCAGCAGCCAAGAACAGTCCCCAGGAGCAGATACGCAGTATTTT.

CDR3 sequence (DNA): TGTGCCAGCAGTGATTGCCCCGATCGCACAGATACGCAGTATTTT. It yields the protein CASSDCPDRTDTQYF. This chain joins TRBV6-1 and TRBJ2-3; D gene unclear. The germline V gene encodes CDR1 MNHNS and CDR2 SASEGT. The V end was cut by 3 bases, the J end by 1 base, with 11 bases between. This CDR3 contains 15 residues.

This CDR3 reads CASSYRTANTEAFF. In nucleotides, the CDR3 is TGTGCCAGCAGCTACAGGACAGCCAACACTGAAGCTTTCTTT. The J gene is TRBJ1-1, the V gene TRBV7-2; TRBD1 might be the D (6 bases). Germline V gives CDR1 SGHTA, CDR2 FQGNSA. This CDR3 comprises 14 residues. Trimming took off 4 bases at V and 2 bases at J, with 11 bases between the two ends.

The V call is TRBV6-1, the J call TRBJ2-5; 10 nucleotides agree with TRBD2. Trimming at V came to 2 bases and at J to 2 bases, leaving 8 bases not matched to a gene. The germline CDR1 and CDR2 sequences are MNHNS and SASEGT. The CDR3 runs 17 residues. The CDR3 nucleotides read TGTGCCAGCAGTGAAAGCTTTATAGCGGGGGGACAAGAGACCCAGTACTTC. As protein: CASSESFIAGGQETQYF.

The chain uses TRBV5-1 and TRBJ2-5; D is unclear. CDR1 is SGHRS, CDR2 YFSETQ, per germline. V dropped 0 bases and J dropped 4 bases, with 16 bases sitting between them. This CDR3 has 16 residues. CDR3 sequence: CASSLAVAGFGETQYF. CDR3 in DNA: TGCGCCAGCAGCTTGGCCGTAGCAGGTTTTGGAGAGACCCAGTACTTC.

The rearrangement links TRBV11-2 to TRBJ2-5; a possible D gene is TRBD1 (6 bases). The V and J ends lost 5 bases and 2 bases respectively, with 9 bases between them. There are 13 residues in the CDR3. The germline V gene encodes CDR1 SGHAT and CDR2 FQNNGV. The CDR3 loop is CASSGGAQETQYF. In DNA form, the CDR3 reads TGTGCCAGCAGCGGGGGCGCTCAAGAGACCCAGTACTTC. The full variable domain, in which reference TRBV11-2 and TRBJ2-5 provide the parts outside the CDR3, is EAGVAQSPRYKIIEKRQSVAFWCNPISGHATLYWYQQILGQGPKLLIQFQNNGVVDDSQLPKDRFSAERLKGVDSTLKIQPAKLEDSAVYLCASSGGAQETQYFGPGTRLLVL.

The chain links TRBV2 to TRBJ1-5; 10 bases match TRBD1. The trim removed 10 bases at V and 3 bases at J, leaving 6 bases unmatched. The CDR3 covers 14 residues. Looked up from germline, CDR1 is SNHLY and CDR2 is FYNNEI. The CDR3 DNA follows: TGTGCCACCCTAGGACAGGGGGACAATCAGCCCCAGCATTTT. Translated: CATLGQGDNQPQHF.

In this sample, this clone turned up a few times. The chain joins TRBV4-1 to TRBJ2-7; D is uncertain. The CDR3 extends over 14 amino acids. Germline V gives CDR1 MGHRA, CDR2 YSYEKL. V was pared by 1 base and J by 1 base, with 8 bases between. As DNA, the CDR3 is TGCGCCAGCAGCCAAGCAGAGACTTCCTACGAGCAGTACTTC. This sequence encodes CASSQAETSYEQYF.

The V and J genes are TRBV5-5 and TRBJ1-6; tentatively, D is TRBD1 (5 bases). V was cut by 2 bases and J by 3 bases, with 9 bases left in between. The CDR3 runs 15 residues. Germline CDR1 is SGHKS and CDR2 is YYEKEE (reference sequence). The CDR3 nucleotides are TGTGCCAGCAGCTTAACCGGGGGCTATAATTCACCCCTCCACTTT. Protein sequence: CASSLTGGYNSPLHF.

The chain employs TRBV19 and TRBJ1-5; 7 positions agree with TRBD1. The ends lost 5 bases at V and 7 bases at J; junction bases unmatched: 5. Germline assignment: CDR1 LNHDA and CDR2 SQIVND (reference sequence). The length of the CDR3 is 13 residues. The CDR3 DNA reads TGTGCCAGTAGTGCCGACAGGGTCCAGCCCCAGCATTTT. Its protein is CASSADRVQPQHF.

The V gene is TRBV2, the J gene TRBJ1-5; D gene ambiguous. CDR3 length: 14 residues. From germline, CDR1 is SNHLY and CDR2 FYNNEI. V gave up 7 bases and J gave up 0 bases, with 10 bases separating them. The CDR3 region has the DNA TGTGCCAGCACCGTTAACCCTAGCAATCAGCCCCAGCATTTT. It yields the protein CASTVNPSNQPQHF.

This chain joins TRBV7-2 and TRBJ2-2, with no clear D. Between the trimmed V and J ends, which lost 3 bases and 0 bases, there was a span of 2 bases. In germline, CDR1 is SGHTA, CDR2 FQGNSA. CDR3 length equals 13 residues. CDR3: CASSFTNTGELFF. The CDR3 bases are TGTGCCAGCAGCTTTACGAACACCGGGGAGCTGTTTTTT.

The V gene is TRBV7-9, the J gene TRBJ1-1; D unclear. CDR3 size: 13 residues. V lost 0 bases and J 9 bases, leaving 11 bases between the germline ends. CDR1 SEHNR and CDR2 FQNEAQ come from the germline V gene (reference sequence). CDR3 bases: TGTGCCAGCAGCTTAGCGGCGGAGGGCAAAGCTTTCTTT. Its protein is CASSLAAEGKAFF.

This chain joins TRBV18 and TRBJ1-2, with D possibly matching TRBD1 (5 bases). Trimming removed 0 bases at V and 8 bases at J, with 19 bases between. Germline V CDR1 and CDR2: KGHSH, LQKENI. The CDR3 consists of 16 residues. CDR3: CASSPPPRDLAKGYTF. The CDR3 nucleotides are TGTGCCAGCTCACCACCCCCCAGGGACCTTGCGAAGGGCTACACCTTC.